A single sample gave rise to the 32 T cell receptor beta chains below, sequenced in a study of blood T cell repertoires in COVID-19. Clones were read by immunoSEQ multiplex PCR, and TCRdb kept only the in-frame ones, dropping some. The table includes approximately 200,000 clones, around nine tenths detected once. Material: PBMCs or T cells enriched from blood (not recorded which). These receptors all stem from a woman aged 25-40 years who had been exposed to COVID-19.

The V gene is TRBV10-2, the J gene TRBJ2-2, with D possibly TRBD2 on 5 matching bases. V shed 5 bases and J shed 4 bases, with 8 bases lying between them. Germline assignment: CDR1 WSHSY and CDR2 SAAADI. There are 13 residues in the CDR3. For the CDR3, the DNA is TGCGCCAGCAGTCGGAGCGGCACCGGGGAGCTGTTTTTT. Translated, it gives CASSRSGTGELFF.

The chain joins TRBV27 to TRBJ2-5; 8 bases line up with TRBD1. The CDR3 consists of 17 residues. Losses at the gene ends were 7 bases for V and 5 bases for J; bases not matched to a gene: 18. CDR1 is MNHEY, CDR2 SMNVEV, per germline (reference sequence). CDR3 protein: CASTRITGGRSGETQYF. The CDR3 DNA reads as TGTGCCAGCACCCGGATCACAGGGGGTAGGAGCGGGGAGACCCAGTACTTC.

The genes are TRBV7-3 and TRBJ2-5; the D is unclear. Germline V CDR1 and CDR2: SGHTA, FQGTGA. V shed 1 base and J shed 1 base, with 7 bases lying between them. This CDR3 has 14 amino acids. CDR3 amino acids: CASSLSGVQETQYF. CDR3 nucleotides: TGTGCCAGCAGCTTAAGTGGAGTCCAAGAGACCCAGTACTTC. The full variable domain, its missing parts supplied by reference TRBV7-3 and TRBJ2-5, is GAGVSQTPSNKVTEKGKYVELRCDPISGHTALYWYRQSLGQGPEFLIYFQGTGAADDSGLPNDRFFAVRPEGSVSTLKIQRTERGDSAVYLCASSLSGVQETQYFGPGTRLLVL.

V is TRBV5-1 and J is TRBJ1-2; D is ambiguous. This CDR3 spans 13 amino acids. CDR1 is SGHRS, CDR2 YFSETQ, per germline. Trimming stripped 0 bases from V and 5 bases from J, with 8 bases between. As DNA, the CDR3 is TGCGCCAGCAGCTTGGTGGAGGGATATGGCTACACCTTC. Amino acids: CASSLVEGYGYTF.

The rearrangement links TRBV3-1 (or the pseudogene TRBV3-2) to TRBJ1-5; a weak D match, TRBD1 (5 bases). With 0 bases removed from V and 3 bases from J, the gap between germline ends came to 12 bases. The length of the CDR3 is 16 residues. Germline CDR1 and CDR2: LGHDT and YNNKEL (reference sequence). This CDR3 is CASSQDRGDYNQPQHF. As DNA, the CDR3 is TGTGCCAGCAGCCAAGATCGGGGGGACTACAATCAGCCCCAGCATTTT.

This rearrangement joins TRBV19 to TRBJ2-2, with 12 bases fitting TRBD1. Germline V gene data show CDR1 as LNHDA and CDR2 as SQIVND (reference sequence). Trimming removed 5 bases from V and 7 bases from J; junction bases left unmatched: 5. The CDR3 extends over 15 amino acids. This CDR3 reads CASSLGTGGIGELFF. DNA of the CDR3: TGTGCCAGTAGTCTCGGGACAGGGGGCATCGGGGAGCTGTTTTTT. Full variable domain (missing parts from reference TRBV19 and TRBJ2-2): DGGITQSPKYLFRKEGQNVTLSCEQNLNHDAMYWYRQDPGQGLRLIYYSQIVNDFQKGDIAEGYSVSREKKESFPLTVTSAQKNPTAFYLCASSLGTGGIGELFFGEGSRLTVL.

This chain joins TRBV29-1 and TRBJ1-2; D gene uncertain. Germline CDR1 and CDR2: SQVTM and ANQGSEA. The CDR3 runs 13 residues. The germline V and J ends were trimmed by 5 bases and 5 bases, with 15 bases remaining between them. The CDR3 coding sequence is TGCAGCGTTCGGCCCGGAGGGAGTTATGGCTACACCTTC. Translating it yields CSVRPGGSYGYTF.

This chain links TRBV7-2 with TRBJ2-1; 8 bases are shared with TRBD2. The CDR3 sequence is 14 residues long. Trimming took 5 bases from V and 5 from J; bases not matched to a gene: 5. The germline gives CDR1 SGHTA, CDR2 FQGNSA. The CDR3 protein is CASSVSGGHNEQFF. Written as DNA, the CDR3 is TGTGCCAGCAGCGTAAGCGGGGGACACAATGAGCAGTTCTTC.

The chain is built from TRBV5-4 and TRBJ2-3, with 7 bases that match TRBD2. Trimming cost V 0 bases and J 5 bases; bases outside gene matches: 9. The CDR3 covers 16 residues. Looked up from germline, CDR1 is SGHNT and CDR2 is YYREEE (reference sequence). CDR3 sequence: CASSLERSSGGDTQYF. The CDR3 DNA follows: TGTGCCAGCAGCTTGGAAAGGTCTAGCGGAGGAGATACGCAGTATTTT.

The chain combines TRBV10-3 with TRBJ2-7; D is possibly TRBD2 (5 bases). Trimming pared 4 bases from V and 2 bases from J, leaving 21 bases between. The CDR3 is 17 amino acids. Germline V gene sequence: CDR1 ENHRY, CDR2 SYGVKD. This chain's CDR3 is CAISVSDEPGSTYEQYF. The CDR3 DNA is TGTGCCATCAGTGTATCTGACGAACCGGGGTCTACCTACGAGCAGTACTTC.

This chain joins TRBV6-6 and TRBJ2-1; no reliable D call. Trimming pared 5 bases from V and 9 bases from J, leaving 14 bases between. CDR3 length: 13 amino acids. The germline gives CDR1 MNHNY, CDR2 SVGAGI (reference sequence). CDR3 residues: CASSPQTMTEQFF. CDR3 in DNA: TGTGCCAGCAGTCCACAGACAATGACTGAGCAGTTCTTC.

V usage is TRBV25-1 and J usage is TRBJ2-7; 8 nucleotides agree with TRBD1. There are 14 residues in the CDR3. J was trimmed by 4 bases and V by 6 bases; bases with no gene match: 8. Germline V gene data show CDR1 as MGHDK and CDR2 as SYGVNS. The CDR3 DNA follows: TGTGCCAGCAGAGCGGGCCAGGGGGCATACGAGCAGTACTTC. Its protein is CASRAGQGAYEQYF.

J is TRBJ1-2 and V is TRBV18, with a weak D call TRBD1 (6 bases). Trimming removed 5 bases from V and 3 bases from J, with 13 bases in between. Germline V gene lookup returns CDR1 KGHSH and CDR2 LQKENI. This CDR3 has 14 amino acids. The CDR3 spells CASSSHRDDYGYTF. CDR3 DNA: TGTGCCAGCTCAAGCCACAGGGATGACTATGGCTACACCTTC.

The CDR3 loop reads CAIRRDTEAFF. DNA of the CDR3: TGTGCCATCAGGAGGGACACTGAAGCTTTCTTT. The chain recombines TRBV10-3 with TRBJ1-1; D remains unclear. This CDR3 comprises 11 residues. V was shortened by 6 bases and J by 3 bases, with 5 bases between the two germline ends. Germline lookup yields CDR1 ENHRY and CDR2 SYGVKD.

This chain connects TRBV30 to TRBJ1-6; D may be TRBD1 (6 bases). The CDR3 has 15 residues. The V gene's germline CDR1 is GTSNPN and CDR2 SVGIG (reference sequence). V was trimmed by 0 bases and J by 6 bases, leaving 12 bases between them. CDR3 nucleotides: TGTGCCTGGAGTGTAGGGGGACGGCCTAATTCACCCCTCCACTTT. Its translation: CAWSVGGRPNSPLHF.

This chain joins TRBV5-1 and TRBJ1-2, with D unclear. Germline lookup yields CDR1 SGHRS and CDR2 YFSETQ. V was trimmed by 0 bases and J by 6 bases, leaving 9 bases between them. This CDR3 has 13 residues. CDR3 amino acids: CASSLGGFDGYTF. DNA for the CDR3: TGCGCCAGCAGCTTGGGAGGGTTCGATGGCTACACCTTC. The full variable domain, with the rest looked up from reference TRBV5-1 and TRBJ1-2, is KAGVTQTPRYLIKTRGQQVTLSCSPISGHRSVSWYQQTPGQGLQFLFEYFSETQRNKGNFPGRFSGRQFSNSRSEMNVSTLELGDSALYLCASSLGGFDGYTFGSGTRLTVV.

V gene TRBV18 combines with J gene TRBJ2-3; TRBD2 matches 13 bases. CDR1 and CDR2 (germline): KGHSH, LQKENI. There are 15 residues in the CDR3. V lost 5 bases to trimming and J lost 4 bases; unmatched junction nucleotides: 3. The CDR3 bases are TGTGCCAGCTCATCGGGACTAGCGGGGCCAGATACGCAGTATTTT. Translating it yields CASSSGLAGPDTQYF.

This chain connects TRBV5-1 to TRBJ2-7; unclear D gene. V gave up 1 base and J gave up 0 bases, with 8 bases separating them. The CDR3 contains 14 residues. CDR1 SGHRS and CDR2 YFSETQ come from the germline V gene. For the CDR3, the DNA is TGCGCCAGCAGCTTGCCGGAGAGCTCCTACGAGCAGTACTTC. Encoded protein: CASSLPESSYEQYF.

A single count supports this clone. This chain joins TRBV7-9 and TRBJ1-2, with D hard to call. V was clipped by 5 bases and J by 2 bases, with 9 bases between them. This CDR3 has 13 residues. Germline CDR1 SEHNR, CDR2 FQNEAQ (reference sequence). In nucleotides, the CDR3 is TGTGCCAGCAGCAGCGGTAGGAACTATGGCTACACCTTC. Protein product: CASSSGRNYGYTF.

This clone was counted once. The chain joins TRBV24-1 to TRBJ2-3, with D perhaps TRBD2 (6 bases). The length of the CDR3 is 16 residues. CDR1 and CDR2 (germline): KGHDR, SFDVKD. With 2 bases removed from V and 4 bases from J, the gap between germline ends came to 15 bases. Written as DNA, the CDR3 is TGTGCCACCAGTGATTGGGACTCTCCCGGGCCAGATACGCAGTATTTT. It yields the protein CATSDWDSPGPDTQYF.

This clone was detected once. The rearrangement joins TRBV30 to TRBJ1-1, with TRBD1 matching over 11 bases. There are 13 residues in the CDR3. The V segment lost 5 bases and the J segment 8 bases; nucleotides outside the gene matches: 7. The V gene's germline CDR1 is GTSNPN and CDR2 SVGIG (reference sequence). The CDR3, as DNA: TGTGCCTGGCGGGGACAGGGGGTGGCGGAAGCTTTCTTT. Amino acid sequence: CAWRGQGVAEAFF.

This clone was seen only a few times. V and J are TRBV9 and TRBJ1-5; D is possibly TRBD1 (6 bases). This CDR3 region has 15 residues. The germline V and J ends were trimmed by 3 bases and 3 bases, with 13 bases remaining between them. Germline lookup yields CDR1 SGDLS and CDR2 YYNGEE. DNA of the CDR3: TGTGCCAGCAGCGCCGACGGACAGATCAATCAGCCCCAGCATTTT. Translation gives CASSADGQINQPQHF.

The genes are TRBV7-2 and TRBJ1-1; D uncertain. Trimming shortened V by 2 bases and J by 2 bases, and 9 bases separated the two germline ends. Germline V CDR1 and CDR2: SGHTA, FQGNSA. The CDR3 has 14 amino acids. The CDR3 reads CASSLNFGNTEAFF. CDR3 coding DNA: TGTGCCAGCAGCTTAAATTTCGGTAACACTGAAGCTTTCTTT. Variable domain in full (rest from reference TRBV7-2 and TRBJ1-1): GAGVSQSPSNKVTEKGKDVELRCDPISGHTALYWYRQSLGQGLEFLIYFQGNSAPDKSGLPSDRFSAERTGGSVSTLTIQRTQQEDSAVYLCASSLNFGNTEAFFGQGTRLTVV.

V usage is TRBV3-1 (or the pseudogene TRBV3-2) and J usage is TRBJ2-1; D unclear. Germline CDR1 and CDR2: LGHDT and YNNKEL (reference sequence). The CDR3 runs 14 residues. Trimming removed 4 bases from V and 5 bases from J, with 12 bases in between. The CDR3 protein is CASSPPQLNNEQFF. The CDR3 DNA follows: TGTGCCAGCAGCCCCCCTCAACTGAACAATGAGCAGTTCTTC.

This clone was seen a few times. The chain couples TRBV19 to TRBJ2-1; TRBD2 agrees at 11 bases. Trimming took 9 bases from V and 8 from J; bases not matched to a gene: 12. From germline, CDR1 is LNHDA and CDR2 SQIVND (reference sequence). This CDR3 is built from 15 residues. The CDR3 region is CASAILAGGQDEQFF. CDR3 DNA sequence: TGTGCCAGCGCGATTCTAGCGGGGGGTCAGGATGAGCAGTTCTTC.

This CDR3 is CSVGVWGQVGNEQFF. The CDR3 DNA reads as TGCAGCGTTGGGGTTTGGGGGCAGGTGGGCAATGAGCAGTTCTTC. This chain uses TRBV29-1 with TRBJ2-1, with D tentatively TRBD1 (6 bases). V gave up 4 bases and J gave up 6 bases, with 19 bases separating them. From germline, CDR1 is SQVTM and CDR2 ANQGSEA. CDR3 size: 15 residues.

The chain is built from TRBV4-1 and TRBJ1-5, with TRBD1 identical over 10 bases. Germline CDR1 and CDR2: MGHRA and YSYEKL. CDR3 length: 15 residues. After removal of 0 bases from V and 9 bases from J, the junction contained 5 bases not matched to a gene. The CDR3 DNA reads as TGCGCCAGCAGCCAAGAACGGACAGGGGGTGGGCCCCAGCATTTT. Protein: CASSQERTGGGPQHF.

About this clone: The sample carries other DNA sequences with the same CDR3. CDR3: CASSQGQGDTEAFF. For the CDR3, the DNA is TGTGCCAGCTCACAGGGACAGGGGGACACTGAAGCTTTCTTT. The rearrangement joins TRBV18 to TRBJ1-1, with TRBD1 matching 11 bases. With 4 bases clipped from V and 3 bases from J, the junction kept 1 base outside the gene matches. Germline lookup yields CDR1 KGHSH and CDR2 LQKENI. The CDR3 consists of 14 residues.

The genes are TRBV5-1 and TRBJ2-7; 12 bases line up with TRBD1. This CDR3 contains 14 residues. CDR1 SGHRS and CDR2 YFSETQ come from the germline V gene. V shed 4 bases and J 9 bases; nucleotides not matched to a gene: 8. The CDR3 loop reads CASSGGTGGLGQYF. CDR3 nucleotides: TGCGCCAGCAGCGGGGGGACAGGGGGCCTGGGGCAGTACTTC.

J is TRBJ2-5 and V is TRBV9, with 11 bases matching TRBD2. The CDR3 has 16 amino acids. Per germline, CDR1 SGDLS and CDR2 YYNGEE. Trimming took 4 bases from V and 2 from J; bases not matched to a gene: 7. The CDR3 coding sequence is TGTGCCAGCAGCCAGGGGGCTAGCGGGGGGCAAGAGACCCAGTACTTC. Protein sequence: CASSQGASGGQETQYF.

The chain joins TRBV19 to TRBJ2-7; D gene unclear. The CDR3 totals 16 residues. From germline, CDR1 is LNHDA and CDR2 SQIVND (reference sequence). Trimming left V 4 bases short and J 0 bases short, with 16 bases between. The CDR3: CASSKIEASGSYEQYF. In DNA form, the CDR3 reads TGTGCCAGTAGTAAGATAGAGGCCTCGGGCTCCTACGAGCAGTACTTC.

This CDR3 reads CASSLGGLTGEEQYF. The DNA of the CDR3 is TGCGCCAGCAGCTTGGGGGGACTGACAGGGGAGGAGCAGTACTTC. The chain carries TRBV5-1 and TRBJ2-7; 8 nucleotides agree with TRBD1. The CDR3 covers 15 residues. CDR1 and CDR2 from the germline V gene are SGHRS and YFSETQ. The V and J ends lost 0 bases and 7 bases, in that order; junction bases with no gene match: 9.